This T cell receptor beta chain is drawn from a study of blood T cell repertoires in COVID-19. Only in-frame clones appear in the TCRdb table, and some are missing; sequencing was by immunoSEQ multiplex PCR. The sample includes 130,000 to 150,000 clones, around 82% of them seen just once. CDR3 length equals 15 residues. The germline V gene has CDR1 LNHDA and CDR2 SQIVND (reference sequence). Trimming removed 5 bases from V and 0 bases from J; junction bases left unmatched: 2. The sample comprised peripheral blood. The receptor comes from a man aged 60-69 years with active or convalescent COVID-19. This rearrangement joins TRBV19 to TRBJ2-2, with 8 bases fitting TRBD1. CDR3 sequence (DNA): TGTGCCAGTAGTGTGGGACAGGCGAACACCGGGGAGCTGTTTTTT. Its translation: CASSVGQANTGELFF.